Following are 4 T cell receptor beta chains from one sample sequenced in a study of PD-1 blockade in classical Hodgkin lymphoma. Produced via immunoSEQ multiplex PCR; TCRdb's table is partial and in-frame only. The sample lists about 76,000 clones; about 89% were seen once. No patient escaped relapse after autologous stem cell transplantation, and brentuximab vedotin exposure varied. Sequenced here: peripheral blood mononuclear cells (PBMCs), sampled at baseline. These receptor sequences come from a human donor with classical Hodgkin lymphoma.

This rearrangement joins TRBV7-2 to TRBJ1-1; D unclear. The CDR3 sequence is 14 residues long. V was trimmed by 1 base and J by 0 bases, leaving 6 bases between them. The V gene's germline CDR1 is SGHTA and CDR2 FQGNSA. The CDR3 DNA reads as TGTGCCAGCAGCTTAGACTTACTGAACACTGAAGCTTTCTTT. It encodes CASSLDLLNTEAFF. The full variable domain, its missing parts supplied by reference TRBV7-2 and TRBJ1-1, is GAGVSQSPSNKVTEKGKDVELRCDPISGHTALYWYRQSLGQGLEFLIYFQGNSAPDKSGLPSDRFSAERTGGSVSTLTIQRTQQEDSAVYLCASSLDLLNTEAFFGQGTRLTVV.

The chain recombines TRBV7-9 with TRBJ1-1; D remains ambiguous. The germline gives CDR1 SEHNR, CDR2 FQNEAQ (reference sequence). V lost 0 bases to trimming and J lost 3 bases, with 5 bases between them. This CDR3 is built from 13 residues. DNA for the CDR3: TGTGCCAGCAGCTTAGCAGAGTACACTGAAGCTTTCTTT. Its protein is CASSLAEYTEAFF.

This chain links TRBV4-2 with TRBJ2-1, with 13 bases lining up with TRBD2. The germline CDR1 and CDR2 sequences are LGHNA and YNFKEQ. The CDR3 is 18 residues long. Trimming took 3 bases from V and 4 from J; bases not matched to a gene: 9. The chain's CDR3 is CASSQARTSGSSYNEQFF. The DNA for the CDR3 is TGTGCCAGCAGCCAGGCGAGGACTAGCGGGAGTTCTTACAATGAGCAGTTCTTC.

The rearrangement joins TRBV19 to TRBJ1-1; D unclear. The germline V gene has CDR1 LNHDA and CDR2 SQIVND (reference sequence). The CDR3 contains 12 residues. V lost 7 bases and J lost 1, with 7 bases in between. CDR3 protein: CASTMGNTEAFF. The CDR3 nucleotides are TGTGCCAGTACAATGGGGAACACTGAAGCTTTCTTT.